The 27 T cell receptor beta chains presented below share a single source sample, sequenced in a study of metastatic and nonmetastatic thyroid tumors. Not a single patient had been given any form of treatment at any point before undergoing thyroid surgery. TCRdb re-clonotyped the PCR reads via MiXCR. There are some 41,000 clones in the sample; approximately 12% occur only once, and around a tenth lies in the top ten. Sequenced input: blood. The receptors shown here come from a female donor with papillary thyroid cancer or a benign thyroid nodule (not recorded which). Some clones in this sample may be carry-over from other donors' samples.

This clone was observed at least ten times. The V call is TRBV7-2, the J call TRBJ2-1, with D possibly being TRBD2 (5 bases). Per germline, CDR1 SGHTA and CDR2 FQGNSA. The CDR3 length is 15 residues. The V and J ends lost 5 bases and 8 bases respectively, with 19 bases between them. The CDR3 reads CASSPSVANGDEQFF. The CDR3 DNA follows: TGTGCCAGCAGCCCTTCAGTAGCGAATGGCGATGAGCAGTTCTTC. Looking up the rest from reference TRBV7-2 and TRBJ2-1 gives the full variable domain: GAGVSQSPSNKVTEKGKDVELRCDPISGHTALYWYRQSLGQGLEFLIYFQGNSAPDKSGLPSDRFSAERTGGSVSTLTIQRTQQEDSAVYLCASSPSVANGDEQFFGPGTRLTVL.

This clone was seen many times. The V call is TRBV7-9, the J call TRBJ1-4; unclear D gene. Germline V gene data show CDR1 as SEHNR and CDR2 as FQNEAQ (reference sequence). V lost 5 bases and J 2 bases, leaving 9 bases between the germline ends. This CDR3 has 14 residues. The CDR3 protein is CASSTYSTNEKLFF. CDR3 sequence (DNA): TGTGCCAGCAGCACCTACAGTACTAATGAAAAACTGTTTTTT. Full variable domain (missing parts from reference TRBV7-9 and TRBJ1-4): DTGVSQNPRHKITKRGQNVTFRCDPISEHNRLYWYRQTLGQGPEFLTYFQNEAQLEKSRLLSDRFSAERPKGSFSTLEIQRTEQGDSAMYLCASSTYSTNEKLFFGSGTQLSVL.

The chain links TRBV5-1 to TRBJ2-3; TRBD1 is a possible D gene (6 bases). Germline-derived CDR1 and CDR2 are SGHRS and YFSETQ. This CDR3 spans 14 amino acids. V lost 4 bases and J lost 6, with 15 bases in between. CDR3 sequence reads: CASSLERTVDTQYF. As DNA, the CDR3 is TGCGCCAGCAGCCTAGAACGGACAGTTGATACGCAGTATTTT.

This clone was counted ten times or more. The chain employs TRBV7-9 and TRBJ1-1; tentative D call: TRBD1 (6 bases). Deletions cut 4 bases from V and 6 bases from J, with 12 bases between. In germline, CDR1 is SEHNR, CDR2 FQNEAQ (reference sequence). This CDR3 region has 13 residues. The CDR3 bases are TGTGCCAGCAGCTCCCAGGGGCCTGCTGAAGCTTTCTTT. It encodes CASSSQGPAEAFF.

As for this clone: A much more abundant neighbour one base away suggests this may be a read error. The rearrangement links TRBV7-2 to TRBJ2-2; D gene ambiguous. The ends were cut back, 2 bases at V and 8 bases at J, with 12 bases in the middle. Germline lookup yields CDR1 SGHTA and CDR2 FQGNSA. CDR3 length equals 14 residues. The CDR3 spells CASSLIRSVGELFF. The CDR3 coding sequence is TGTGCCAGCAGCTTAATCAGGTCGGTGGGGGAGCTGTTTTTT.

At least ten counts were recorded for this clone. CDR3 in amino acids: CASSYALDNPPDTQYF. The CDR3, as DNA: TGCGCCAGCAGCTACGCATTGGACAATCCCCCAGATACGCAGTATTTT. This rearrangement joins TRBV5-1 to TRBJ2-3; possible D gene TRBD1, 5 bases. Germline V lookup: CDR1 SGHRS, CDR2 YFSETQ. The V gene lost 3 bases and the J gene lost 4 bases, with 18 bases spanning the gap. The CDR3 consists of 16 residues.

About this clone: Since a much larger clone is just one base distant, this may be a read error. Different DNA sequences within this sample yield the same CDR3. The chain carries TRBV6-1 and TRBJ2-3; 12 bases map to TRBD1. V dropped 9 bases and J dropped 5; count of bases not matched to a gene: 6. The CDR3 consists of 14 residues. Germline CDR1 MNHNS, CDR2 SASEGT. DNA for the CDR3: TGTGCCAGTAGGGACAGGGGGCCGGGAGATACGCAGTATTTT. This gives the protein CASRDRGPGDTQYF.

This clone was seen ten or more times. The chain uses TRBV5-1 and TRBJ2-7; 11 bases are a match to TRBD2. J lost 4 bases, V lost 4 bases, and 7 bases had no gene match. Germline V gene lookup returns CDR1 SGHRS and CDR2 YFSETQ. This CDR3 has 15 amino acids. The CDR3 DNA sequence: TGCGCCAGCAGCGCCGGGTCTAGCGGGAGGTACGAGCAGTACTTC. Translated: CASSAGSSGRYEQYF. Full variable domain (remainder filled in from reference TRBV5-1 and TRBJ2-7): KAGVTQTPRYLIKTRGQQVTLSCSPISGHRSVSWYQQTPGQGLQFLFEYFSETQRNKGNFPGRFSGRQFSNSRSEMNVSTLELGDSALYLCASSAGSSGRYEQYFGPGTRLTVT.

The chain has TRBV5-1 and TRBJ2-5; tentative D call: TRBD1 (7 bases). V gave up 0 bases and J gave up 2 bases, with 17 bases separating them. Germline values: CDR1 SGHRS, CDR2 YFSETQ. The CDR3 consists of 17 residues. Here the CDR3 reads CASSLVQGRGEQETQYF. The DNA of the CDR3 is TGCGCCAGCAGCTTGGTCCAGGGCAGGGGGGAACAAGAGACCCAGTACTTC.

V usage is TRBV6-2 or TRBV6-3 and J usage is TRBJ2-3; 11 bases align to TRBD2. V trimming: 7 bases; J trimming: 2 bases; junction bases outside the gene matches: 5. Germline V lookup: CDR1 MNHEY, CDR2 SVGEGT. This CDR3 has 15 residues. CDR3 DNA sequence: TGTGCCAGCAAAAAACTAGCGGGAGCCACAGATACGCAGTATTTT. Protein sequence: CASKKLAGATDTQYF.

This clone has ten or more counts. The CDR3 sequence is CASQAGSGQPQHF. The CDR3 DNA reads as TGTGCCAGCCAAGCGGGCAGCGGGCAGCCCCAGCATTTT. V is TRBV18 and J is TRBJ1-5; no clear D. The CDR3 runs to 13 residues. In germline, CDR1 is KGHSH, CDR2 LQKENI. Trimming removed 8 bases from V and 7 bases from J, with 15 bases in between. Full variable domain (outside the CDR3, taken from reference TRBV18 and TRBJ1-5): NAGVMQNPRHLVRRRGQEARLRCSPMKGHSHVYWYRQLPEEGLKFMVYLQKENIIDESGMPKERFSAEFPKEGPSILRIQQVVRGDSAAYFCASQAGSGQPQHFGDGTRLSIL.

At least ten counts were recorded for this clone. The chain joins TRBV9 to TRBJ1-3, with D perhaps matching TRBD1 (5 bases). This CDR3 comprises 16 residues. V was cut by 5 bases and J by 0 bases, with 15 bases left in between. The V gene's germline CDR1 is SGDLS and CDR2 YYNGEE. As DNA, the CDR3 is TGTGCCAGCAGTAGCGGGGCAGCCGTCTCTGGAAACACCATATATTTT. Protein sequence: CASSSGAAVSGNTIYF.

A remark on this clone: No conserved phenylalanine or tryptophan ends this CDR3, so it is likely a read error. V usage is TRBV5-4 and J usage is TRBJ2-1; TRBD2 matches at 14 bases. This CDR3 comprises 17 residues. Germline lookup yields CDR1 SGHNT and CDR2 YYREEE (reference sequence). J was trimmed by 4 bases and V by 4 bases; bases with no gene match: 7. The CDR3 bases are TGTGCCAGCAGCCTGGGGACTAGCGGGAGTGTGTACAATGAGCAGTTCATC. Amino acids: CASSLGTSGSVYNEQFI.

This clone came up many times. V is TRBV29-1 and J is TRBJ2-7, with D tentatively TRBD1 (7 bases). Germline-derived CDR1 and CDR2 are SQVTM and ANQGSEA. Trimming cost V 3 bases and J 9 bases, with 12 bases left between them. CDR3 length equals 11 residues. CDR3 nucleotide sequence: TGCAGCGTTGAGTCAGGGGGAGGGCAGTACTTC. As protein: CSVESGGGQYF.

This clone was detected ten times or more. The CDR3 DNA follows: TGCGCCAGCAGCACCGGGGACACGAATCAGCCCCAGCATTTT. Translated, it gives CASSTGDTNQPQHF. J is TRBJ1-5 and V is TRBV4-1; the D gene is possibly TRBD1 (6 bases). The germline gives CDR1 MGHRA, CDR2 YSYEKL. The CDR3 extends over 14 amino acids. The germline V and J ends were trimmed by 5 bases and 4 bases, with 12 bases remaining between them.

This clone was detected a few times. The chain is built from TRBV28 and TRBJ2-1; 9 nucleotides agree with TRBD2. V lost 2 bases to trimming and J lost 9 bases; unmatched junction nucleotides: 14. CDR1 is MDHEN and CDR2 is SYDVKM in the germline V gene. This CDR3 is 17 amino acids long. The CDR3 region has the DNA TGTGCCAGCAGTTTAGGAATGGCGGGAGGGCCCTTTTTTGAGCAGTTCTTC. This encodes CASSLGMAGGPFFEQFF.

This clone was observed a few times. CDR3 bases: TGTGCCAGCAGTGACGGGCCAGGGGGAGGAGAGACCCAGTACTTC. Translation gives CASSDGPGGGETQYF. The J gene is TRBJ2-5, the V gene TRBV6-1; the D gene is possibly TRBD1 (7 bases). V dropped 3 bases and J dropped 4 bases, with 15 bases sitting between them. Germline CDR1 MNHNS, CDR2 SASEGT. There are 15 residues in the CDR3.

This clone ranks as medium-sized. CDR3 loop: CASSSGTTDPGELFF. The CDR3 bases are TGTGCCAGCAGTTCCGGGACAACCGACCCCGGGGAGCTGTTTTTT. V usage is TRBV6-1 and J usage is TRBJ2-2; weak D call: TRBD1 (6 bases). Germline CDR1 reads MNHNS; CDR2 reads SASEGT. The CDR3 is 15 amino acids. Trimming shortened V by 5 bases and J by 6 bases, and 16 bases separated the two germline ends.

This clone was picked up many times. V and J are TRBV24-1 and TRBJ1-2; no clear D gene. V was shortened by 4 bases and J by 3 bases, with 14 bases between the two germline ends. The CDR3 is 15 amino acids. Germline values: CDR1 KGHDR, CDR2 SFDVKD. The CDR3 region is CATSDTRHFDYGYTF. The CDR3 DNA sequence: TGTGCCACCAGTGACACTCGACATTTTGACTATGGCTACACCTTC.

This clone was recorded at least ten times. The V call is TRBV6-1, the J call TRBJ2-1, with 14 bases identical to TRBD2. The germline CDR1 and CDR2 sequences are MNHNS and SASEGT. After removal of 6 bases from V and 10 bases from J, the junction contained 8 bases not matched to a gene. The CDR3 has 15 amino acids. As DNA, the CDR3 is TGTGCCAGCAGCTTGACTAGCGGGAGGGTCGGGGAGCAGTTCTTC. Its protein product is CASSLTSGRVGEQFF.

This clone has only one observation. The chain recombines TRBV7-8 with TRBJ1-1, with D possibly TRBD1 on 5 matching bases. Per germline, CDR1 SGHVS and CDR2 FQNEAQ. The CDR3 loop spans 16 amino acids. V lost 1 base to trimming and J lost 3 bases, with 15 bases between them. In DNA, the CDR3 is TGTGCCAGCAGCTTAGTTGGGGCAGTAGCGGACACTGAAGCTTTCTTT. This codes for CASSLVGAVADTEAFF. Full variable domain (rest looked up from reference TRBV7-8 and TRBJ1-1): GAGVSQSPRYKVAKRGQDVALRCDPISGHVSLFWYQQALGQGPEFLTYFQNEAQLDKSGLPSDRFFAERPEGSVSTLKIQRTQQEDSAVYLCASSLVGAVADTEAFFGQGTRLTVV.

This clone qualifies as medium-sized. The chain has TRBV6-1 and TRBJ2-7, with D unclear. Per the germline V gene, CDR1 is MNHNS and CDR2 is SASEGT. CDR3 length: 15 residues. V shed 1 base and J shed 2 bases, with 12 bases lying between them. The CDR3 DNA follows: TGTGCCAGCAGTGAAGGCACAGTAAAGACCTACGAGCAGTACTTC. It codes for CASSEGTVKTYEQYF.

This clone was found many times. The gene calls are TRBV10-2 and TRBJ2-1; TRBD2 matches at 15 bases. The CDR3 runs to 14 residues. The ends lost 7 bases at V and 10 bases at J; junction bases unmatched: 5. Germline CDR1 reads WSHSY; CDR2 reads SAAADI. Here the CDR3 DNA reads TGCGCCAGCATCCCGGGACTAGCGGGAGGAGAGCAGTTCTTC. This codes for CASIPGLAGGEQFF.

V is TRBV12-3 or TRBV12-4 and J is TRBJ2-3, with TRBD2 identical over 13 bases. V was clipped by 3 bases and J by 0 bases; unmatched bases: 3. This CDR3 is 17 amino acids long. The CDR3 DNA follows: TGTGCCAGCAGTTTGGGGGGACTAGCGGGGAGCACAGATACGCAGTATTTT. This translates into CASSLGGLAGSTDTQYF.

This clone has ten or more counts. As DNA, the CDR3 is TGCGCCAGCAGCTTAGGTTCTGGGACTAGCGGCTACGAGCAGTACTTC. Protein sequence: CASSLGSGTSGYEQYF. The chain uses TRBV5-1 and TRBJ2-7; 11 nucleotides agree with TRBD2. This CDR3 has 16 residues. V shed 2 bases and J 3 bases; nucleotides not matched to a gene: 7. Per germline, CDR1 SGHRS and CDR2 YFSETQ.

This clone was seen at least ten times. The chain has TRBV7-9 and TRBJ2-1; no clear D. Germline V CDR1 and CDR2: SEHNR, FQNEAQ (reference sequence). This CDR3 has 12 residues. V shed 8 bases and J shed 8 bases, with 13 bases lying between them. CDR3 nucleotides: TGTGCCAGCGGAGCTAGGATTCATGAGCAGTTCTTC. Encoded protein: CASGARIHEQFF.

This clone is medium-sized (0.01 to 0.1%) in the sample. The V gene is TRBV12-3 or TRBV12-4, the J gene TRBJ2-7; 7 nucleotides agree with TRBD2. J gave up 6 bases and V 5 bases, and 7 bases lay outside the gene matches. The CDR3 is 13 amino acids. CDR3: CASSRGSRVEQYF. The CDR3 bases are TGTGCCAGCAGTCGCGGGAGCAGGGTCGAGCAGTACTTC.